The 28 T cell receptor beta chains in this list originate from one sample, sequenced in a study of OX40 agonist ivuxolimab in advanced cancers. TCRdb keeps only in-frame clones here, not all; method: immunoSEQ multiplex PCR. Of tens of thousands of clones in the sample, more than 75% were seen once. Sequencing used CD4+ or CD8+ T cells sorted from blood, obtained in a trial of the OX40 agonist ivuxolimab. The source is an adult with an advanced solid tumor such as melanoma, head and neck, liver or kidney cancer.

The chain employs TRBV18 and TRBJ1-3, with 8 bases that match TRBD1. CDR1 is KGHSH and CDR2 is LQKENI in the germline V gene. This CDR3 is built from 16 residues. V trimming: 4 bases; J trimming: 6 bases; junction bases outside the gene matches: 11. CDR3 loop: CASSRYDRGSENTIYF. The CDR3 bases are TGTGCCAGCTCACGCTATGACAGGGGAAGCGAAAACACCATATATTTT.

The chain couples TRBV9 to TRBJ1-2; possible D gene TRBD1, 5 bases. The CDR3 extends over 16 amino acids. In germline, CDR1 is SGDLS, CDR2 YYNGEE. V was trimmed by 4 bases and J by 1 base, leaving 17 bases between them. The CDR3 is CASSFRRDRDNYGYTF. The CDR3 DNA reads TGTGCCAGCAGCTTCCGCCGGGACCGAGATAACTATGGCTACACCTTC.

The rearrangement uses TRBV7-2 and TRBJ2-7, with D perhaps assigned TRBD1 or TRBD2 (5 bases each). The germline gives CDR1 SGHTA, CDR2 FQGNSA. Trimming left V 3 bases short and J 4 bases short, with 16 bases between. The CDR3 spans 15 residues. CDR3 nucleotides: TGTGCCAGCAGCTTTTCTGAGGGGAATATATACGAGCAGTACTTC. Translated, it gives CASSFSEGNIYEQYF.

The V call is TRBV5-5, the J call TRBJ1-3; tentatively, D is TRBD1 (5 bases). The germline CDR1 and CDR2 sequences are SGHKS and YYEKEE (reference sequence). V lost 4 bases and J 0 bases, leaving 14 bases between the germline ends. This CDR3 is 16 amino acids long. CDR3 protein: CASSHPQGYSGNTIYF. DNA of the CDR3: TGTGCCAGCAGCCACCCTCAGGGATACTCTGGAAACACCATATATTTT.

V and J are TRBV19 and TRBJ2-3; the D is unclear. Germline V gene sequence: CDR1 LNHDA, CDR2 SQIVND (reference sequence). Trimming left V 0 bases short and J 0 bases short, with 10 bases between. The CDR3 is 16 residues long. The CDR3 protein is CASSIDRAASTDTQYF. The CDR3 nucleotides are TGTGCCAGTAGTATAGATAGGGCGGCTAGCACAGATACGCAGTATTTT.

The V and J genes are TRBV7-3 and TRBJ2-2, with TRBD1 as a possible D gene (5 bases). This CDR3 comprises 12 residues. Germline values: CDR1 SGHTA, CDR2 FQGTGA. V was trimmed by 2 bases and J by 7 bases, leaving 5 bases between them. Here the CDR3 DNA reads TGTGCCAGCAGCTTAGACAGCGGGGAGCTGTTTTTT. Translated: CASSLDSGELFF.

The rearrangement joins TRBV2 to TRBJ1-4, with D possibly TRBD1 on 5 matching bases. The CDR3 contains 15 residues. V was pared by 6 bases and J by 5 bases, with 16 bases between. Germline CDR1 reads SNHLY; CDR2 reads FYNNEI. For the CDR3, the DNA is TGTGCCAGCAGGGGGACCACCGTGGGGAATGAAAAACTGTTTTTT. It translates to CASRGTTVGNEKLFF.

The genes are TRBV19 and TRBJ2-5; TRBD1 is a possible D gene (6 bases). CDR1 LNHDA and CDR2 SQIVND come from the germline V gene (reference sequence). Trimming took off 3 bases at V and 5 bases at J, with 25 bases between the two ends. There are 18 residues in the CDR3. CDR3 region: CASSIGPQGLGLTETQYF. In nucleotides, the CDR3 is TGTGCCAGTAGTATCGGGCCGCAGGGGCTCGGCCTCACGGAGACCCAGTACTTC. The complete variable domain, with remaining parts taken from reference TRBV19 and TRBJ2-5, reads DGGITQSPKYLFRKEGQNVTLSCEQNLNHDAMYWYRQDPGQGLRLIYYSQIVNDFQKGDIAEGYSVSREKKESFPLTVTSAQKNPTAFYLCASSIGPQGLGLTETQYFGPGTRLLVL.

The chain uses TRBV7-9 and TRBJ1-3, with D unresolved. In germline, CDR1 is SEHNR, CDR2 FQNEAQ (reference sequence). The CDR3 is 12 residues long. Trimming left V 6 bases short and J 3 bases short, with 6 bases between. The CDR3 nucleotides read TGTGCCAGCAGATATGGTGGAAACACCATATATTTT. Its protein is CASRYGGNTIYF.

V gene TRBV7-9 combines with J gene TRBJ2-7; 9 bases fit TRBD1. The V gene end was trimmed by 5 bases and the J gene end by 2 bases; junction bases not matched to a gene: 4. CDR1 SEHNR and CDR2 FQNEAQ come from the germline V gene (reference sequence). The CDR3 runs to 14 residues. This CDR3 is CASSPRQGAYEQYF. The CDR3 DNA sequence: TGTGCCAGCAGCCCCAGACAGGGGGCCTACGAGCAGTACTTC.

The rearrangement uses TRBV9 and TRBJ2-3; 11 bases match TRBD2. The ends lost 0 bases at V and 4 bases at J; junction bases unmatched: 7. The CDR3 consists of 17 residues. CDR1 SGDLS and CDR2 YYNGEE come from the germline V gene. The CDR3: CASSVDSGRALADTQYF. Here the CDR3 DNA reads TGTGCCAGCAGCGTAGATAGCGGGAGGGCCCTCGCAGATACGCAGTATTTT.

The chain couples TRBV4-2 to TRBJ2-1; D call uncertain. V dropped 1 base and J dropped 10 bases, with 14 bases sitting between them. Germline CDR1 and CDR2: LGHNA and YNFKEQ. This CDR3 spans 14 amino acids. CDR3 residues: CASSQGEIFGEQFF. Written as DNA, the CDR3 is TGTGCCAGCAGCCAAGGTGAGATCTTTGGAGAGCAGTTCTTC.

Only a few counts were recorded for this clone. The V call is TRBV15, the J call TRBJ2-1, with D possibly TRBD2 on 6 matching bases. Looked up from germline, CDR1 is LNHNV and CDR2 is YYDKDF (reference sequence). CDR3 length: 16 amino acids. V lost 1 base and J lost 2, with 12 bases in between. This CDR3 reads CATSRVRLGAYNEQFF. The CDR3 DNA reads as TGTGCCACCAGCAGAGTACGACTAGGGGCCTACAATGAGCAGTTCTTC.

This clone has a handful of counts. The rearrangement joins TRBV11-1 to TRBJ2-1; no clear D. The length of the CDR3 is 14 residues. Trimming took 5 bases from V and 0 from J, leaving 8 bases between them. Germline CDR1 is SGHAT and CDR2 is FQDESV (reference sequence). The CDR3 DNA reads as TGTGCCAGCAGCCCCCACAGCTCCTACAATGAGCAGTTCTTC. Amino acid sequence: CASSPHSSYNEQFF.

The chain combines TRBV6-6 with TRBJ2-4; D might be TRBD1 (5 bases). Germline V gene sequence: CDR1 MNHNY, CDR2 SVGAGI (reference sequence). V lost 2 bases, J lost 0 bases, and 11 bases lay in between. This CDR3 is built from 16 residues. The CDR3 here is CASSYETVLAKNIQYF. The CDR3 bases are TGTGCCAGCAGTTACGAGACAGTTCTAGCCAAAAACATTCAGTACTTC.

The chain employs TRBV4-1 and TRBJ1-2, with a weak D call TRBD1 (6 bases). V was pared by 1 base and J by 3 bases, with 15 bases between. The CDR3 spans 16 residues. Germline V lookup: CDR1 MGHRA, CDR2 YSYEKL. The CDR3 DNA reads as TGCGCCAGCAGCCAAGGGCCCCGGGGGGCAGACTATGGCTACACCTTC. Its protein product is CASSQGPRGADYGYTF.

The chain joins TRBV10-1 to TRBJ2-1; TRBD2 agrees at 7 bases. Germline assignment: CDR1 WNHNN and CDR2 SYGVQD (reference sequence). After removal of 3 bases from V and 9 bases from J, the junction contained 5 bases not matched to a gene. The CDR3 is made up of 13 amino acids. In DNA form, the CDR3 reads TGCGCCAGCAGTGATCCTGGCGGGAGTGAGCAGTTCTTC. Its translation: CASSDPGGSEQFF.

CDR3 sequence: CASSAGTGGEKLFF. As DNA, the CDR3 is TGTGCCAGCAGCGCCGGGACAGGAGGTGAAAAACTGTTTTTT. The J gene is TRBJ1-4, the V gene TRBV9; 8 nucleotides align to TRBD1. CDR3 length: 14 residues. Germline values: CDR1 SGDLS, CDR2 YYNGEE. Trimming took 3 bases from V and 7 from J; bases not matched to a gene: 5.

The J gene is TRBJ2-7, the V gene TRBV19, with D perhaps TRBD1 or TRBD2 (6 bases each). Germline assignment: CDR1 LNHDA and CDR2 SQIVND (reference sequence). V was trimmed by 11 bases and J by 4 bases, leaving 15 bases between them. The length of the CDR3 is 12 residues. CDR3 nucleotide sequence: TGTGCCTCGAGGGGGGATGGATACGAGCAGTACTTC. It translates to CASRGDGYEQYF.

The rearrangement links TRBV10-3 to TRBJ2-3; D unresolved. CDR3 size: 16 residues. Germline V gene sequence: CDR1 ENHRY, CDR2 SYGVKD. Trimming removed 4 bases from V and 5 bases from J, with 19 bases in between. CDR3 DNA: TGTGCCATCAGTGCCGGAGTGTTGCGGAAGGTAGATACGCAGTATTTT. Protein sequence: CAISAGVLRKVDTQYF.

This clone was seen just once. The V and J genes are TRBV5-1 and TRBJ2-7; D is unresolved. This CDR3 spans 14 amino acids. Germline-derived CDR1 and CDR2 are SGHRS and YFSETQ. Trimming took 3 bases from V and 2 from J, leaving 12 bases between them. The CDR3 sequence is CASSSTAEAYEQYF. The CDR3 bases are TGCGCCAGCAGCTCCACGGCCGAGGCCTACGAGCAGTACTTC.

The rearrangement joins TRBV6-6 to TRBJ1-1; D ambiguous. The CDR3 covers 14 residues. V was trimmed by 0 bases and J by 4 bases, leaving 9 bases between them. Looked up from germline, CDR1 is MNHNY and CDR2 is SVGAGI (reference sequence). The CDR3 DNA follows: TGTGCCAGCAGTTACTCTAGCATACGCACTGAAGCTTTCTTT. Translated: CASSYSSIRTEAFF.

The gene calls are TRBV6-6 and TRBJ2-1; D unresolved. Trimming took 0 bases from V and 4 from J, leaving 10 bases between them. The CDR3 extends over 15 amino acids. The germline V gene has CDR1 MNHNY and CDR2 SVGAGI (reference sequence). The CDR3 DNA is TGTGCCAGCAGTTACTCCTCGTGGCGGTACAATGAGCAGTTCTTC. This translates into CASSYSSWRYNEQFF.

The CDR3: CASKPLAGNEQFF. As DNA, the CDR3 is TGCGCCAGCAAACCACTAGCGGGTAATGAGCAGTTCTTC. This chain connects TRBV4-1 to TRBJ2-1; 9 positions match TRBD2. After removal of 7 bases from V and 7 bases from J, the junction contained 5 bases not matched to a gene. This CDR3 spans 13 amino acids. In germline, CDR1 is MGHRA, CDR2 YSYEKL.

The chain employs TRBV5-1 and TRBJ2-7, with 8 bases aligning to TRBD1. The CDR3 sequence is 15 residues long. The V gene end was trimmed by 4 bases and the J gene end by 7 bases; junction bases not matched to a gene: 13. Germline V gene lookup returns CDR1 SGHRS and CDR2 YFSETQ. The CDR3 protein is CASSPGVQGAGEQYF. The CDR3 nucleotides read TGCGCCAGCAGCCCTGGGGTGCAGGGGGCAGGGGAGCAGTACTTC.

The chain carries TRBV28 and TRBJ2-5; TRBD1 agrees at 9 bases. V was clipped by 4 bases and J by 2 bases; unmatched bases: 5. Germline CDR1 and CDR2: MDHEN and SYDVKM. The CDR3 sequence is 15 residues long. This CDR3 is CASSSSGTGQETQYF. Here the CDR3 DNA reads TGTGCCAGCAGTTCGTCCGGGACAGGGCAAGAGACCCAGTACTTC.

This chain links TRBV7-9 with TRBJ2-2, with 7 bases that match TRBD2. V shed 0 bases, J shed 6 bases, and the junction held 1 base outside the gene matches. CDR1 and CDR2 (germline): SEHNR, FQNEAQ (reference sequence). The CDR3 totals 14 residues. The chain's CDR3 is CASSLAGGPGELFF. In nucleotides, the CDR3 is TGTGCCAGCAGCTTAGCGGGAGGGCCCGGGGAGCTGTTTTTT.

The gene calls are TRBV10-1 and TRBJ2-1, with D tentatively TRBD2 (5 bases). The CDR3 sequence is 14 residues long. V was cut by 0 bases and J by 8 bases, with 11 bases left in between. Germline-derived CDR1 and CDR2 are WNHNN and SYGVQD (reference sequence). The CDR3 region is CASSESLAQDEQFF. Here the CDR3 DNA reads TGCGCCAGCAGTGAGTCTCTAGCTCAGGATGAGCAGTTCTTC.